The 20 T cell receptor beta chains reported below all come from one sample, sequenced in a study of blood T cell repertoires in COVID-19. The data were produced by immunoSEQ multiplex PCR, yet TCRdb's version contains in-frame clones alone and is incomplete. The table records around 300,000 clones, about four fifths of them present only once. Sequencing was done on a sample of peripheral blood. These receptors all come from a woman aged 50 to 60 who had recovered from COVID-19.

The chain uses TRBV27 and TRBJ2-4; TRBD2 matches at 7 bases. With V trimmed by 5 bases and J by 8 bases, 6 bases remained unmatched. The CDR3 covers 13 residues. Germline lookup yields CDR1 MNHEY and CDR2 SMNVEV (reference sequence). CDR3 sequence reads: CASSMREGYIQYF. The CDR3 DNA sequence: TGTGCCAGCAGTATGAGGGAGGGGTACATTCAGTACTTC.

This clone was recorded a few times. The chain recombines TRBV28 with TRBJ1-2; TRBD1 matches 11 bases. The CDR3 contains 14 residues. Germline V gene sequence: CDR1 MDHEN, CDR2 SYDVKM. V dropped 8 bases and J dropped 3; count of bases not matched to a gene: 5. The CDR3 loop is CASVDRGLDYGYTF. The CDR3 region has the DNA TGTGCCAGCGTGGACAGGGGGCTAGACTATGGCTACACCTTC.

The chain carries TRBV28 and TRBJ2-3, with 11 bases lining up with TRBD2. Per the germline V gene, CDR1 is MDHEN and CDR2 is SYDVKM. V trimming: 3 bases; J trimming: 4 bases; junction bases outside the gene matches: 6. The CDR3 length is 16 residues. DNA of the CDR3: TGTGCCAGCAGTTTTAGCGGGAGGGGCGTCGCAGATACGCAGTATTTT. Encoded protein: CASSFSGRGVADTQYF.

The chain joins TRBV4-3 to TRBJ1-5; TRBD1 matches at 7 bases. V gave up 0 bases and J gave up 1 base; unmatched junction bases: 6. Per germline, CDR1 LGHNA and CDR2 YSLEER. The CDR3 contains 17 residues. CDR3 coding DNA: TGCGCCAGCAGCCAAGATGGGGCGACAGGGAGCAATCAGCCCCAGCATTTT. This sequence encodes CASSQDGATGSNQPQHF.

The chain is built from TRBV28 and TRBJ1-1; 8 bases are shared with TRBD1. Trimming took 4 bases from V and 1 from J; bases not matched to a gene: 5. The germline CDR1 and CDR2 sequences are MDHEN and SYDVKM. This CDR3 spans 15 amino acids. CDR3 nucleotide sequence: TGTGCCAGCAGTTCCCTCGGGACAGGGAACACTGAAGCTTTCTTT. It specifies CASSSLGTGNTEAFF.

This sequence joins TRBV9 and TRBJ2-7; 7 bases match TRBD2. Per germline, CDR1 SGDLS and CDR2 YYNGEE. V lost 2 bases to trimming and J lost 2 bases; unmatched junction nucleotides: 10. The CDR3 is made up of 16 amino acids. In DNA, the CDR3 is TGTGCCAGCAGCGTCCAGCCGCTAGCGGATACCTACGAGCAGTACTTC. Residues: CASSVQPLADTYEQYF.

The rearrangement links TRBV9 to TRBJ2-2, with 7 bases aligning to TRBD1. The germline V gene encodes CDR1 SGDLS and CDR2 YYNGEE. The trim removed 4 bases at V and 5 bases at J, leaving 8 bases unmatched. The CDR3 contains 15 residues. The CDR3 DNA sequence: TGTGCCAGCAGCTGGGGCACAGGGGTGACCGGGGAGCTGTTTTTT. Protein: CASSWGTGVTGELFF.

This clone was observed once. The rearrangement uses TRBV30 and TRBJ2-1; the D is unclear. CDR3 length: 12 amino acids. Germline loops: CDR1 GTSNPN, CDR2 SVGIG (reference sequence). Trimming took off 7 bases at V and 5 bases at J, with 12 bases between the two ends. The CDR3 nucleotides are TGTGCCTCCATGCCCGCAGACAATGAGCAGTTCTTC. This encodes CASMPADNEQFF.

The rearrangement joins TRBV7-8 to TRBJ2-7; the D gene is possibly TRBD2 (5 bases). With 3 bases removed from V and 4 bases from J, the gap between germline ends came to 16 bases. The CDR3 is 15 amino acids. CDR1 and CDR2 from the germline V gene are SGHVS and FQNEAQ. The DNA of the CDR3 is TGTGCCAGCAGCTTTACAGCGGACCCCCGGTACGAGCAGTACTTC. Translated: CASSFTADPRYEQYF.

The chain couples TRBV6-6 to TRBJ2-1; TRBD1 matches 9 bases. CDR3 length equals 15 residues. Looked up from germline, CDR1 is MNHNY and CDR2 is SVGAGI (reference sequence). Losses at the gene ends were 6 bases for V and 14 bases for J; bases not matched to a gene: 17. This chain's CDR3 is CASRDETGGVKEEFF. DNA for the CDR3: TGTGCCAGCAGGGATGAGACAGGGGGAGTCAAGGAGGAGTTCTTC.

This chain links TRBV15 with TRBJ1-4, with D possibly being TRBD1 (5 bases). This CDR3 is built from 15 residues. Germline CDR1 LNHNV, CDR2 YYDKDF (reference sequence). Trimming cost V 1 base and J 10 bases, with 16 bases left between them. The DNA for the CDR3 is TGTGCCACCAGCAGAGCGGAAGGGGTGGGGGGAAAACTGTTTTTT. It yields the protein CATSRAEGVGGKLFF. The full variable domain, rest sourced from reference TRBV15 and TRBJ1-4, is DAMVIQNPRYQVTQFGKPVTLSCSQTLNHNVMYWYQQKSSQAPKLLFHYYDKDFNNEADTPDNFQSRRPNTSFCFLDIRSPGLGDTAMYLCATSRAEGVGGKLFFGSGTQLSVL.

V gene TRBV24-1 combines with J gene TRBJ1-5; perhaps TRBD1 as D (6 bases). CDR1 is KGHDR and CDR2 is SFDVKD in the germline V gene. With 4 bases removed from V and 3 bases from J, the gap between germline ends came to 12 bases. The CDR3 consists of 15 residues. The CDR3 here is CATSDHRVANQPQHF. CDR3 DNA sequence: TGTGCCACCAGTGACCACAGGGTTGCCAATCAGCCCCAGCATTTT.

This clone was observed many times. The chain couples TRBV27 to TRBJ2-1; 9 bases align to TRBD2. CDR1 is MNHEY, CDR2 SMNVEV, per germline (reference sequence). The ends lost 4 bases at V and 9 bases at J; junction bases unmatched: 1. The CDR3 covers 12 residues. The CDR3 nucleotides read TGTGCCAGCAGTTCTAGCGGGACTGAGCAGTTCTTC. Translating it yields CASSSSGTEQFF.

The gene calls are TRBV28 and TRBJ2-1; D possibly corresponds to TRBD1 (6 bases). This CDR3 spans 13 amino acids. Trimming took 5 bases from V and 12 from J, leaving 17 bases between them. Per the germline V gene, CDR1 is MDHEN and CDR2 is SYDVKM. The CDR3, as DNA: TGTGCCAGCAGTCCAGGACAGAACCAAGTGCAGTTCTTC. Translated, it gives CASSPGQNQVQFF.

The chain joins TRBV4-3 to TRBJ2-1; 9 bases match TRBD2. V trimming: 0 bases; J trimming: 9 bases; junction bases outside the gene matches: 6. This CDR3 spans 15 amino acids. Per germline, CDR1 LGHNA and CDR2 YSLEER. CDR3 sequence: CASSQEEGGRGEQFF. The CDR3 coding sequence is TGCGCCAGCAGCCAAGAGGAGGGCGGGAGGGGTGAGCAGTTCTTC.

The CDR3 protein is CASSSRGREQFF. CDR3 sequence (DNA): TGTGCCAGCAGTTCTAGAGGGCGTGAGCAGTTCTTC. The rearrangement joins TRBV12-3 or TRBV12-4 to TRBJ2-1; D possibly corresponds to TRBD2 (5 bases). The CDR3 runs 12 residues. Between the trimmed V and J ends, which lost 4 bases and 9 bases, there was a span of 10 bases.

V usage is TRBV30 and J usage is TRBJ1-1, with TRBD1 matching 10 bases. Germline V gene lookup returns CDR1 GTSNPN and CDR2 SVGIG (reference sequence). V trimming: 5 bases; J trimming: 5 bases; junction bases outside the gene matches: 5. The CDR3 has 13 residues. In DNA, the CDR3 is TGTGCCTGGGCCGGGACAGGGGTGACTGAAGCTTTCTTT. It encodes CAWAGTGVTEAFF.

This clone appeared once. V usage is TRBV19 and J usage is TRBJ1-5; TRBD1 might be the D (5 bases). Per the germline V gene, CDR1 is LNHDA and CDR2 is SQIVND (reference sequence). V lost 5 bases to trimming and J lost 7 bases, with 12 bases between them. The CDR3 runs 13 residues. The CDR3: CASSVGGGQPQHF. DNA for the CDR3: TGTGCCAGTAGTGTCGGTGGGGGGCAGCCCCAGCATTTT. The entire variable domain, with the rest obtained from reference TRBV19 and TRBJ1-5, is as follows: DGGITQSPKYLFRKEGQNVTLSCEQNLNHDAMYWYRQDPGQGLRLIYYSQIVNDFQKGDIAEGYSVSREKKESFPLTVTSAQKNPTAFYLCASSVGGGQPQHFGDGTRLSIL.

The rearrangement uses TRBV6-1 and TRBJ2-3; 11 positions agree with TRBD2. Germline V gene lookup returns CDR1 MNHNS and CDR2 SASEGT. CDR3 length equals 15 residues. Unmatched junction bases numbered 4, after V lost 2 bases and J lost 6 bases. CDR3 nucleotides: TGTGCCAGCAGTGAAATAGCGGGAGGGTCTGATACGCAGTATTTT. Amino acid sequence: CASSEIAGGSDTQYF.

This rearrangement joins TRBV7-2 to TRBJ2-3, with a possible D match to TRBD1 (7 bases). CDR1 SGHTA and CDR2 FQGNSA come from the germline V gene. Trimming cost V 1 base and J 0 bases, with 14 bases left between them. There are 17 residues in the CDR3. This chain's CDR3 is CASSLESRGVSTDTQYF. The CDR3 nucleotides read TGTGCCAGCAGCTTAGAGTCCAGGGGGGTTAGCACAGATACGCAGTATTTT.